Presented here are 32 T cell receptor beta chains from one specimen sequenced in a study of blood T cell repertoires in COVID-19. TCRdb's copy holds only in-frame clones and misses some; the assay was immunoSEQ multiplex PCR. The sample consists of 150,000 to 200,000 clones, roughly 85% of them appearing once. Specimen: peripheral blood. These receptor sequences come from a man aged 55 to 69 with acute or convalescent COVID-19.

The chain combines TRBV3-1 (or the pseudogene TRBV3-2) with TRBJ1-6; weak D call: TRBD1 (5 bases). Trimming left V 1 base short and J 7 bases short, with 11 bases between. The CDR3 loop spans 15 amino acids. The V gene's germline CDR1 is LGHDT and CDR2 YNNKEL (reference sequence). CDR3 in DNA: TGTGCCAGCAGCCAAGGACCGGCAGGGAATTCACCCCTCCACTTT. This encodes CASSQGPAGNSPLHF.

CDR3 loop: CASSAVPGQGTRNTEAFF. CDR3 sequence (DNA): TGTGCCAGCAGTGCGGTCCCGGGACAGGGGACGAGAAACACTGAAGCTTTCTTT. This chain uses TRBV6-1 with TRBJ1-1; 10 nucleotides line up with TRBD1. Losses at the gene ends were 4 bases for V and 2 bases for J; bases not matched to a gene: 13. Germline loops: CDR1 MNHNS, CDR2 SASEGT. CDR3 length equals 18 residues.

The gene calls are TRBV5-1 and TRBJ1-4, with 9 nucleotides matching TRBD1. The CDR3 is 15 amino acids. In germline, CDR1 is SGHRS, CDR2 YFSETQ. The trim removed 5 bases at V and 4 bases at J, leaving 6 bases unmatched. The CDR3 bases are TGCGCCAGCAGGAGACAGGGGGGCGGTAATGAAAAACTGTTTTTT. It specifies CASRRQGGGNEKLFF. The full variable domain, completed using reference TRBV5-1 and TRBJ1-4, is KAGVTQTPRYLIKTRGQQVTLSCSPISGHRSVSWYQQTPGQGLQFLFEYFSETQRNKGNFPGRFSGRQFSNSRSEMNVSTLELGDSALYLCASRRQGGGNEKLFFGSGTQLSVL.

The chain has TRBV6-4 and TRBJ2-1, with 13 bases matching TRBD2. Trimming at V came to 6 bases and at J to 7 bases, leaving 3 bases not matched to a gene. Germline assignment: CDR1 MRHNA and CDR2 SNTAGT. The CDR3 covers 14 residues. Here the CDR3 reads CASRRTSGRNEQFF. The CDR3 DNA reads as TGTGCCAGCAGACGGACTAGCGGGAGAAATGAGCAGTTCTTC.

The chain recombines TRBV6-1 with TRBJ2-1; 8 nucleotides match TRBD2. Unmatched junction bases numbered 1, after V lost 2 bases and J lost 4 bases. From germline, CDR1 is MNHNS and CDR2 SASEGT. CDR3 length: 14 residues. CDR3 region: CASSELAGYNEQFF. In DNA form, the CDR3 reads TGTGCCAGCAGTGAACTAGCGGGTTACAATGAGCAGTTCTTC.

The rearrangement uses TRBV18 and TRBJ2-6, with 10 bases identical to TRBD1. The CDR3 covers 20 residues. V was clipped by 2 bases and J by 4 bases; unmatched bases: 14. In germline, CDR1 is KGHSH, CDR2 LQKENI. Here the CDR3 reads CASSPTRDRGLRGGANVLTF. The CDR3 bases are TGTGCCAGCTCACCAACCCGGGACAGGGGTCTACGGGGAGGGGCCAACGTCCTGACTTTC. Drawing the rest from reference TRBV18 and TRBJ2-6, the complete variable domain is NAGVMQNPRHLVRRRGQEARLRCSPMKGHSHVYWYRQLPEEGLKFMVYLQKENIIDESGMPKERFSAEFPKEGPSILRIQQVVRGDSAAYFCASSPTRDRGLRGGANVLTFGAGSRLTVL.

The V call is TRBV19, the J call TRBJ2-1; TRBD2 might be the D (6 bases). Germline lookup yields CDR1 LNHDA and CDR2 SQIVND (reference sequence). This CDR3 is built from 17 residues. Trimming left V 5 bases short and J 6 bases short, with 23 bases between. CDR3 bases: TGTGCCAGTAGTCCCTGGCTGGTGGCGGGACGGGGCAATGAGCAGTTCTTC. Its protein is CASSPWLVAGRGNEQFF. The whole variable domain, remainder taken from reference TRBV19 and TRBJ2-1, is DGGITQSPKYLFRKEGQNVTLSCEQNLNHDAMYWYRQDPGQGLRLIYYSQIVNDFQKGDIAEGYSVSREKKESFPLTVTSAQKNPTAFYLCASSPWLVAGRGNEQFFGPGTRLTVL.

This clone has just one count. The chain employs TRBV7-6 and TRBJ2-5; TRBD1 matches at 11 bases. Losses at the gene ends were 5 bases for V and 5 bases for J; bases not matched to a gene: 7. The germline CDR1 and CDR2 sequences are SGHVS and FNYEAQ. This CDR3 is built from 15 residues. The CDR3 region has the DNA TGTGCCAGCAGCCCGACCGGGACAGGGGGGGAGACCCAGTACTTC. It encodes CASSPTGTGGETQYF.

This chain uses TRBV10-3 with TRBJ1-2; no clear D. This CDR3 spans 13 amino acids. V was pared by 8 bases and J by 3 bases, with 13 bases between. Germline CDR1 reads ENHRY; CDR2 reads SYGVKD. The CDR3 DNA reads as TGTGCCATCTACCCGGGGTTGGACTATGGCTACACCTTC. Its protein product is CAIYPGLDYGYTF.

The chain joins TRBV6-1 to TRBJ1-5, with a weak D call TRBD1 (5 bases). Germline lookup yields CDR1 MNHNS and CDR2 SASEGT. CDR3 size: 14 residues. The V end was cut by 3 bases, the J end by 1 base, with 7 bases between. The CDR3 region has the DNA TGTGCCAGCAGTGACAGGGCCAGCAATCAGCCCCAGCATTTT. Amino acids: CASSDRASNQPQHF.

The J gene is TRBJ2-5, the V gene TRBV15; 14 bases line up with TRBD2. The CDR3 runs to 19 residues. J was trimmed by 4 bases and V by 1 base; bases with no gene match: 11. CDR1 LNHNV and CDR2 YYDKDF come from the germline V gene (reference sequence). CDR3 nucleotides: TGTGCCACCAGCAGAGTCCGACTAGCGGGAGGGCCTTTCCCAGAGACCCAGTACTTC. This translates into CATSRVRLAGGPFPETQYF.

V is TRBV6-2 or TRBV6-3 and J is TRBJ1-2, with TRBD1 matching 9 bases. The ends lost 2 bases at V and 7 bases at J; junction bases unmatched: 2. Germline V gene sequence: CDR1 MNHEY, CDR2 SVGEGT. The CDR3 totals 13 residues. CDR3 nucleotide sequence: TGTGCCAGCAGTTACGGGACAGGGTTTGGCTACACCTTC. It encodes CASSYGTGFGYTF.

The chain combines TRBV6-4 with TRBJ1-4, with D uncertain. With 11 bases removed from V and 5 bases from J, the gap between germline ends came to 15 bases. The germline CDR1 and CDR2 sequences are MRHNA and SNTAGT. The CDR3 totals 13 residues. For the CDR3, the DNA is TGTGCCTCACCCTCGGGGAAAAATGAAAAACTGTTTTTT. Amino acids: CASPSGKNEKLFF.

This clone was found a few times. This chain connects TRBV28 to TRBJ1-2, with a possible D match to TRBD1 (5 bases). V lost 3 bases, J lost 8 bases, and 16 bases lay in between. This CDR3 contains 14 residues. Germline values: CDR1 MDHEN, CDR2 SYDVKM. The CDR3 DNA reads TGTGCCAGCAGTTTCATGGGGGGTTCCTACGGCTACACCTTC. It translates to CASSFMGGSYGYTF.

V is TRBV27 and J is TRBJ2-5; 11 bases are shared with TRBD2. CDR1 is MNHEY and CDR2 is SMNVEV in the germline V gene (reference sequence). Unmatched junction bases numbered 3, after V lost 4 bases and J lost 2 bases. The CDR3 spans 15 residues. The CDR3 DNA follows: TGTGCCAGCAGTTCTTGGACTAGCGGGCAAGAGACCCAGTACTTC. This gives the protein CASSSWTSGQETQYF.

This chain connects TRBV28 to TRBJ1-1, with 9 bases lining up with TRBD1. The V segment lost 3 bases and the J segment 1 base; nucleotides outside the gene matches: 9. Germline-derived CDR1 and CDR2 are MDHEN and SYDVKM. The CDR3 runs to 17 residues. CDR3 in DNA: TGTGCCAGCAGTTTCAACCGGGACAGGGTTTGGAACACTGAAGCTTTCTTT. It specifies CASSFNRDRVWNTEAFF.

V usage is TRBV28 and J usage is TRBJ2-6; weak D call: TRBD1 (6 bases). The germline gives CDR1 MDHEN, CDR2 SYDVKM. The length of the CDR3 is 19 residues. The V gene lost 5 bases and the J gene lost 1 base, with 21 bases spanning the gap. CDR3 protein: CASSLRRGRGSSGANVLTF. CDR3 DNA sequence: TGTGCCAGCAGTCTCCGAAGGGGCAGGGGCTCGTCTGGGGCCAACGTCCTGACTTTC.

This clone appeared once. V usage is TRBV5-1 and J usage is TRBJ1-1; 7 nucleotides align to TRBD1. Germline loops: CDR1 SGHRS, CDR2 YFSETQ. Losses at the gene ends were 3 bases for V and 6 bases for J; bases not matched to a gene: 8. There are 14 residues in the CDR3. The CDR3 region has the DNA TGCGCCAGCAGCTCATTGACAGGGAGCGCTGAAGCTTTCTTT. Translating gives CASSSLTGSAEAFF.

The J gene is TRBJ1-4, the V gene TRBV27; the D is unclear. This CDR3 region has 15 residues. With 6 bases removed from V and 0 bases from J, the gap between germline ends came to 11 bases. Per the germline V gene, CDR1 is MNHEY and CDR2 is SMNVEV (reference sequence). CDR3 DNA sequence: TGTGCCAGCAGCGCAACTGATGCAACTAATGAAAAACTGTTTTTT. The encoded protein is CASSATDATNEKLFF.

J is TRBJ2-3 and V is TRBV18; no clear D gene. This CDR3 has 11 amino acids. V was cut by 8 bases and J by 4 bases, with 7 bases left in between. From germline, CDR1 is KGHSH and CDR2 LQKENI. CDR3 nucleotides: TGTGCCAGCCTAATTGCAGATACGCAGTATTTT. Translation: CASLIADTQYF.

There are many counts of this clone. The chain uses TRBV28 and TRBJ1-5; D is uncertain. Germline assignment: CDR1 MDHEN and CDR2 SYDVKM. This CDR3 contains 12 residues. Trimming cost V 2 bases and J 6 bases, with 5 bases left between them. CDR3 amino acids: CASSLNTQPQHF. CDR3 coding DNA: TGTGCCAGCAGTTTAAACACTCAGCCCCAGCATTTT.

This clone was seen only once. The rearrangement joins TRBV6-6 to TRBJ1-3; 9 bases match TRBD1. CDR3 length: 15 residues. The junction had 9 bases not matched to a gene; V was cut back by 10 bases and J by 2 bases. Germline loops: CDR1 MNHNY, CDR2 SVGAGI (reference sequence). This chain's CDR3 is CATGLGDRAGNTIYF. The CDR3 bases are TGTGCCACTGGACTAGGGGACAGGGCTGGAAACACCATATATTTT.

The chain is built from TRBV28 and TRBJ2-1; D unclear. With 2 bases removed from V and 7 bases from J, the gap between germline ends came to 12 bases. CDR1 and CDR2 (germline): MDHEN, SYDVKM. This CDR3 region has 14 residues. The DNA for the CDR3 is TGTGCCAGCAGTTTAAACTATCCCCCGAATGAGCAGTTCTTC. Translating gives CASSLNYPPNEQFF.

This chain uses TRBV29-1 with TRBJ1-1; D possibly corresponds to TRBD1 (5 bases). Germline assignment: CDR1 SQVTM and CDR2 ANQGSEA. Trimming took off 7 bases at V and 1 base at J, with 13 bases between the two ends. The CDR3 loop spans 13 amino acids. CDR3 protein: CSALRQGNTEAFF. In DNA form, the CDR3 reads TGCAGCGCTCTGAGGCAGGGGAACACTGAAGCTTTCTTT.

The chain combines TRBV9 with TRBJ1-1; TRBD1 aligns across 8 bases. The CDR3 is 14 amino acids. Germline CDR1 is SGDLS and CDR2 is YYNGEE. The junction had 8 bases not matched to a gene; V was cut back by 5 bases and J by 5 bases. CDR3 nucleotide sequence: TGTGCCAGCAGTCGACAGGGGTCAAAAACTGAAGCTTTCTTT. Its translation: CASSRQGSKTEAFF.

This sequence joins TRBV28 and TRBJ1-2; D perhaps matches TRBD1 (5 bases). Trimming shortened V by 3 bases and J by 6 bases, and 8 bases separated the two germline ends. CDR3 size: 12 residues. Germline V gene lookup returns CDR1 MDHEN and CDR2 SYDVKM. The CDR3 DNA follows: TGTGCCAGCAGTTTGACACAGGATGGCTACACCTTC. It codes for CASSLTQDGYTF.

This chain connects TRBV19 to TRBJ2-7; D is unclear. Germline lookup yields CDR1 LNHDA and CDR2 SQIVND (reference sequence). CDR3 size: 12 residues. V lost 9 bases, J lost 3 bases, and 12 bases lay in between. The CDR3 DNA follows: TGTGCCAGAAGAGGAAACCTCTACGAGCAGTACTTC. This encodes CARRGNLYEQYF. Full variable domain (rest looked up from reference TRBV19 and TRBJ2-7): DGGITQSPKYLFRKEGQNVTLSCEQNLNHDAMYWYRQDPGQGLRLIYYSQIVNDFQKGDIAEGYSVSREKKESFPLTVTSAQKNPTAFYLCARRGNLYEQYFGPGTRLTVT.

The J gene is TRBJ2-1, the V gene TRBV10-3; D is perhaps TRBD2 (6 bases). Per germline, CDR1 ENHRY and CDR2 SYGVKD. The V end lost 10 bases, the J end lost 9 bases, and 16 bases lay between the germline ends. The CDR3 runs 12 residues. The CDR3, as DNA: TGTGCCAGAGGGGAGGCGGGCGGTGAGCAGTTCTTC. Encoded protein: CARGEAGGEQFF.

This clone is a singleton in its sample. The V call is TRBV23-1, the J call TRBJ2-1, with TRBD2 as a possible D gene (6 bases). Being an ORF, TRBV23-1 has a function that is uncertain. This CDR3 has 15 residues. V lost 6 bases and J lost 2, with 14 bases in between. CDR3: CASRGLSIPYNEQFF. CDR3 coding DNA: TGCGCCAGCAGGGGACTTTCCATCCCCTACAATGAGCAGTTCTTC.

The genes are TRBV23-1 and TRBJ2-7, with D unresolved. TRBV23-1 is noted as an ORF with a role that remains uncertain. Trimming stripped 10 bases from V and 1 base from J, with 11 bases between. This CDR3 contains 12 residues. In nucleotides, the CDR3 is TGCGCCACCAACAGTGGATCCTACGAGCAGTACTTC. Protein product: CATNSGSYEQYF.

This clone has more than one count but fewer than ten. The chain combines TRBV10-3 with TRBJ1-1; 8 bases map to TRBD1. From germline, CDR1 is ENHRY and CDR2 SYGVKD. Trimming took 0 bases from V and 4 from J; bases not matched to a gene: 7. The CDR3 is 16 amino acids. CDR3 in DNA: TGTGCCATCAGTGAGTCGGGGCAGGGGGCGGGCACTGAAGCTTTCTTT. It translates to CAISESGQGAGTEAFF.

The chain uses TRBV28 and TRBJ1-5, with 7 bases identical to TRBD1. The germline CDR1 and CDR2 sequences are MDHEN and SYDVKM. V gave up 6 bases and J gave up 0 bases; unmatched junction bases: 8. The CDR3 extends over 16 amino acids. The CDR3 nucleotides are TGTGCCAGCAGCCCACAGGGGACGGTTAGCAATCAGCCCCAGCATTTT. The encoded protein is CASSPQGTVSNQPQHF.